The 12 T cell receptor beta chains reported below all come from one sample, sequenced in a study of neurological immune-mediated disorders (dated by TCRdb to the late 2010s). The library was prepared using 5' RACE. Reads for this sample came from an Illumina HiSeq 2500. TCRdb cleaned the public reads at Q25 with fastp, built clones with MiXCR and kept in-frame beta chains. Under each unique CDR3 protein, matching rows form one entry showing the most common genes and DNA. This sample comprises roughly 39,000 distinct CDR3 sequences, around 7% of them detected only once. The top ten constitute about 6% of the sample. Input material: CD4+ T cells from blood. The receptors derive from a man aged 50-59 years in good health.

This clonotype was observed at least ten times. The chain employs TRBV6-2 or TRBV6-3 and TRBJ2-3; TRBD1 might be the D (5 bases). The germline CDR1 and CDR2 sequences are MNHEY and SVGEGT. The CDR3 spans 16 residues. Trimming cost V 6 bases and J 4 bases, with 20 bases left between them. CDR3 loop: CASRKDGAVNADTQYF. CDR3 coding DNA: TGTGCCAGCAGAAAGGATGGGGCGGTCAACGCAGATACGCAGTATTTT.

This clonotype has a count of ten or more. The CDR3 DNA reads TGCGCCAGCAGCTTGGAAGCGATCCTCAGCTCCTACGAGCAGTACTTC. Translation: CASSLEAILSSYEQYF. The chain employs TRBV5-1 and TRBJ2-7; D remains unclear. CDR1 SGHRS and CDR2 YFSETQ come from the germline V gene. Deletions cut 0 bases from V and 0 bases from J, with 13 bases between. CDR3 length equals 16 residues.

This clonotype was seen at least ten times. The chain uses TRBV20-1 and TRBJ2-7; the D is unclear. Germline V CDR1 and CDR2: DFQATT, SNEGSKA (reference sequence). The CDR3 length is 18 residues. V gave up 3 bases and J gave up 8 bases, with 32 bases separating them. The CDR3 sequence is CSASTVGPKKAVVEKQYF. CDR3 coding DNA: TGCAGTGCTAGTACCGTCGGACCGAAAAAGGCCGTGGTGGAGAAGCAGTACTTC.

In its sample, this clonotype was seen many times. The chain joins TRBV27 to TRBJ2-1, with 11 bases identical to TRBD2. V dropped 2 bases and J dropped 3; count of bases not matched to a gene: 12. This CDR3 has 19 residues. Germline V CDR1 and CDR2: MNHEY, SMNVEV (reference sequence). Here the CDR3 reads CASSLEKGLAEGIYNEQFF. The CDR3 bases are TGTGCCAGCAGTTTAGAAAAGGGACTAGCGGAGGGGATCTACAATGAGCAGTTCTTC.

Ten or more counts support this clonotype. The chain recombines TRBV6-5 with TRBJ1-6; the match to TRBD1 covers 9 bases. The CDR3 extends over 15 amino acids. V shed 5 bases, J shed 8 bases, and the junction held 7 bases outside the gene matches. Per germline, CDR1 MNHEY and CDR2 SVGAGI. The CDR3 DNA sequence: TGTGCCAGCAGTACACAGGGGGCGGTCTATTCACCCCTCCACTTT. Its protein is CASSTQGAVYSPLHF.

In this sample, this clonotype turned up many times. V gene TRBV29-1 combines with J gene TRBJ2-3; a possible D gene is TRBD2 (6 bases). From germline, CDR1 is SQVTM and CDR2 ANQGSEA. V lost 7 bases and J 8 bases, leaving 43 bases between the germline ends. The CDR3 is 21 amino acids. In DNA form, the CDR3 reads TGCAGCGGGCGGGGTAGCGGCAAGAGGAGCCCTCACCTCGGCGGCGGTGGTACGCAGTATTTT. Translated, it gives CSGRGSGKRSPHLGGGGTQYF.

This clonotype has a count of ten or more. This chain uses TRBV28 with TRBJ2-1; D may be TRBD1 (5 bases). Germline V gene data show CDR1 as MDHEN and CDR2 as SYDVKM. CDR3 length equals 14 residues. V was cut by 8 bases and J by 5 bases, with 16 bases left in between. The CDR3 coding sequence is TGTGCCAGCGGTCTATCGCAGGGCGACAATGAGCAGTTCTTC. Residues: CASGLSQGDNEQFF.

This clonotype has ten or more counts. This chain connects TRBV20-1 to TRBJ1-1, with D uncertain. Germline V gene sequence: CDR1 DFQATT, CDR2 SNEGSKA (reference sequence). Trimming removed 3 bases at V and 0 bases at J, with 8 bases between. This CDR3 has 13 amino acids. CDR3 nucleotides: TGCAGTGCTAGCGGTCAATTGAACACTGAAGCTTTCTTT. This encodes CSASGQLNTEAFF.

This rearrangement joins TRBV7-9 to TRBJ2-2; the D is unclear. The CDR3 is made up of 15 amino acids. The germline V and J ends were trimmed by 7 bases and 3 bases, with 15 bases remaining between them. Germline V lookup: CDR1 SEHNR, CDR2 FQNEAQ (reference sequence). CDR3 sequence reads: CASKAPVKDTGELFF. The CDR3 region has the DNA TGTGCCAGCAAGGCCCCCGTCAAGGACACCGGGGAGCTGTTTTTT.

This clonotype was seen many times. V and J are TRBV28 and TRBJ2-1; D is unclear. Trimming left V 1 base short and J 6 bases short, with 7 bases between. The V gene's germline CDR1 is MDHEN and CDR2 SYDVKM. This CDR3 region has 13 residues. CDR3 nucleotides: TGTGCCAGCAGTTTATACTTTACCAATGAGCAGTTCTTC. It encodes CASSLYFTNEQFF.

Comments on this clonotype: A much larger clone lies one base from this, so it may be a read error. This sequence joins TRBV5-1 and TRBJ2-1; 11 bases align to TRBD2. This CDR3 spans 17 amino acids. Germline-derived CDR1 and CDR2 are SGHRS and YFSETQ. The CDR3 DNA is TGCTCCAGCAGCTTGAGTCCCCTAGCGGGAGGCCTGAATGAGCAGTTCTTC. Protein product: CSSSLSPLAGGLNEQFF.

This clonotype was observed many times. This chain links TRBV7-2 with TRBJ2-1; D uncertain. Germline V gives CDR1 SGHTA, CDR2 FQGNSA. This CDR3 region has 12 residues. V shed 2 bases and J shed 10 bases, with 9 bases lying between them. The CDR3 DNA reads TGTGCCAGCAGCTTATTTGAGAAGGAGCAGTTCTTC. Protein: CASSLFEKEQFF. Combining the CDR3 with reference TRBV7-2 and TRBJ2-1 gives the whole variable domain GAGVSQSPSNKVTEKGKDVELRCDPISGHTALYWYRQSLGQGLEFLIYFQGNSAPDKSGLPSDRFSAERTGGSVSTLTIQRTQQEDSAVYLCASSLFEKEQFFGPGTRLTVL.